Listed here are 6 T cell receptor beta chains from one sample, sequenced in a study of PD-1 blockade in classical Hodgkin lymphoma (TCRdb year 2020). The label giving this sample's time point can be read as: newly diagnosed, previously untreated cHL patient sample. The protocol used for the library was the immunoSEQ multiplex PCR assay. TCRdb holds this immuneACCESS table with in-frame rearrangements only. Some clones are missing; in checked studies, unresolved V genes explain under half, and the rest has no known cause. Recorded for this sample are 47,000 or so clones; roughly 88% of them occurred a single time. The top ten clones comprise around 5% of the sample. Sequencing used peripheral blood mononuclear cells (PBMCs). The source is a human donor with classical Hodgkin lymphoma.

This clone was recorded once. J is TRBJ2-5 and V is TRBV2; TRBD2 might be the D (7 bases). V shed 6 bases and J shed 6 bases, with 17 bases lying between them. Germline V gene sequence: CDR1 SNHLY, CDR2 FYNNEI. The length of the CDR3 is 14 residues. CDR3 loop: CASSLGTGGQTQYF. The CDR3 DNA sequence: TGTGCCAGCAGCCTAGGGACCGGGGGGCAGACCCAGTACTTC.

The chain carries TRBV4-1 and TRBJ1-3; 12 positions agree with TRBD1. CDR1 is MGHRA, CDR2 YSYEKL, per germline. This CDR3 region has 21 residues. V was pared by 4 bases and J by 4 bases, with 20 bases of the junction left unmatched. CDR3 nucleotide sequence: TGCGCCAGCAGCCCCAGCTTTCATAGGGGGGACAGGGGGCGAGGAGGAAACACCATATATTTT. Protein: CASSPSFHRGDRGRGGNTIYF.

This clone was found once. The rearrangement joins TRBV7-3 to TRBJ2-6, with unresolved D. The germline V gene encodes CDR1 SGHTA and CDR2 FQGTGA. CDR3 length: 15 residues. Trimming stripped 3 bases from V and 0 bases from J, with 6 bases between. The CDR3 loop reads CASSFHGSGANVLTF. The CDR3 bases are TGTGCCAGCAGCTTTCACGGCTCTGGGGCCAACGTCCTGACTTTC. Filled out from reference TRBV7-3 and TRBJ2-6, the complete variable domain reads GAGVSQTPSNKVTEKGKYVELRCDPISGHTALYWYRQSLGQGPEFLIYFQGTGAADDSGLPNDRFFAVRPEGSVSTLKIQRTERGDSAVYLCASSFHGSGANVLTFGAGSRLTVL.

The chain employs TRBV6-1 and TRBJ1-1; D remains unclear. The CDR3 is 15 residues long. Trimming stripped 2 bases from V and 7 bases from J, with 17 bases between. The germline V gene has CDR1 MNHNS and CDR2 SASEGT. The CDR3 DNA follows: TGTGCCAGCAGTGAATTGGCCAGCCATACGGGTGAAGCTTTCTTT. Translation gives CASSELASHTGEAFF.

The genes are TRBV6-5 and TRBJ2-5; TRBD1 might be the D (5 bases). CDR3 length: 13 amino acids. The V and J ends lost 2 bases and 7 bases respectively, with 11 bases between them. Per germline, CDR1 MNHEY and CDR2 SVGAGI. CDR3 sequence (DNA): TGTGCCAGCAGTTACGGCAGGGAAGGGACCCAGTACTTC. Its translation: CASSYGREGTQYF.

The chain is built from TRBV6-1 and TRBJ1-4; D unclear. V lost 11 bases to trimming and J lost 5 bases, with 15 bases between them. This CDR3 is built from 13 residues. Germline CDR1 is MNHNS and CDR2 is SASEGT. In DNA, the CDR3 is TGTGCCTCTACGGATCTTAGGAATGAAAAACTGTTTTTT. This gives the protein CASTDLRNEKLFF.